This T cell receptor beta chain was profiled in a study of OX40 agonist ivuxolimab in advanced cancers. Overall study: Each patient was given ivuxolimab into a vein every 2 weeks, at 0.01 to 10 mg/kg.

There are 13 residues in the CDR3. The germline CDR1 and CDR2 sequences are SGHDN and FVKESK. The V gene lost 0 bases and the J gene lost 6 bases, with 8 bases spanning the gap. Produced via immunoSEQ multiplex PCR; TCRdb's table is partial and in-frame only. The data hold some 78,000 clones, with around 94% observed a single time. The sequence came from an adult with an advanced solid tumor such as melanoma, head and neck, liver or kidney cancer. The rearrangement joins TRBV14 to TRBJ1-1; D uncertain. The starting material was CD4+ or CD8+ T cells sorted from blood, obtained in a trial of the OX40 agonist ivuxolimab. The CDR3 here is CASSQEGRAEAFF. In DNA, the CDR3 is TGTGCCAGCAGCCAAGAGGGAAGGGCTGAAGCTTTCTTT.